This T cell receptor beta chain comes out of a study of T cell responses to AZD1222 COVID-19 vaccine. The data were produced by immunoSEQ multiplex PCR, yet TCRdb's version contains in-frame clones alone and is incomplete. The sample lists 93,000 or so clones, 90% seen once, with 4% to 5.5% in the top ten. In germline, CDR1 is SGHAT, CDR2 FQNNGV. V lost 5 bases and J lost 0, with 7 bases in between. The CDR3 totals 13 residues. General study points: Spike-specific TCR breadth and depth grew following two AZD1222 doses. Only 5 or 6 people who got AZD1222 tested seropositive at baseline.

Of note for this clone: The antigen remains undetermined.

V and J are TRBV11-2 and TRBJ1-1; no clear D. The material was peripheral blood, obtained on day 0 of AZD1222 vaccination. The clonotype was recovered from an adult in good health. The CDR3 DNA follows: TGTGCCAGCAGCGTCGGTGTGAACACTGAAGCTTTCTTT. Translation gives CASSVGVNTEAFF.